This TCR beta chain was sequenced in a study of technical replicates of blood from a handful of donors. Clones were read by immunoSEQ multiplex PCR, and TCRdb kept only the in-frame ones, dropping some. This table holds 65,000 to 85,000 clones, around nine tenths found once. This CDR3 region has 16 residues. Trimming removed 3 bases from V and 2 bases from J, with 11 bases in between. Germline CDR1 is LNHDA and CDR2 is SQIVND (reference sequence). Sequences were obtained from T cells isolated from PBMCs. The V gene is TRBV19, the J gene TRBJ2-6; a weak D match, TRBD2 (6 bases). The sequence was collected from a human donor in good health. CDR3 region: CASSMGGTTGANVLTF. In DNA, the CDR3 is TGTGCCAGTAGTATGGGGGGTACGACTGGGGCCAACGTCCTGACTTTC.